The entry below describes one T cell receptor (beta chain). The antigen this receptor binds is unknown. No clone much larger than this one lies a single base away; base qualities are absent. From the cysteine up to the phenylalanine, the CDR3 has a length of 11 residues. Just CDR3 DNA is preserved here, 33 bases in frame from base 1. V and J are trimmed by 6 bases and 8 bases, and the gene matches miss 4 bases of the junction. CDR1 and CDR2 are read off the germline V gene as SQVTM and ANQGSEA. TCRbeta CDR3 regions were amplified from genomic DNA by means of the immunoSEQ Assay, a bias-controlled multiplex PCR. The study's own analysis went as follows. Within the assay, amplification of reference gene primers was used to estimate how many nucleated cells each sample contained. To quantify the absolute abundance of each unique TCRbeta CDR3 rearrangement, sequence reads were collapsed and filtered. For each sample, productive Simpson clonality was calculated as the square root of Simpson's diversity index over productive rearrangements. TCRdb retrieved this table from immuneACCESS and kept in-frame rearrangements only. Not all clones are present; in checked studies, unresolved V genes account for under half, and no reason is known for the remainder. That table gives V, J and clone size, and the DNA gave D and trimming. In this sample the table shows around 150,000 clones, around 82% of which occur a single time. The ten largest clones add up to more than 6% of the sample.

In Seattle, one collaborating source enrolled patients while the infection was active and tracked those patients longitudinally over the course of disease. Collaborating institutions collected whole blood in K2EDTA tubes following their own protocols. Collaborator samples were shipped for TCRbeta analysis as frozen whole blood, isolated PBMCs, or DNA extracted from either sample type. The entry originates in a study of blood T cell repertoires in COVID-19 (dated by TCRdb to the early 2020s). General notes on the study: Samples from collaborators originated in the United States, Italy and Spain and spanned both the acute and convalescent phases of COVID-19. The prospective study material was composed of cDNA or gDNA derived from T cells, B-cell-depleted T cells, or PBMCs. Deeply sampled blood TCRbeta repertoires from subjects exposed to, actively infected with, or recovered from COVID-19 were included in the dataset. The repertoires were released in a freely available public database meant as a resource for research on the immune response to SARS-CoV-2. Samples were obtained from the ongoing ImmuneRACE study (first 160 participants) and from approximately 1,200 subjects provided by 6 global collaborators. Sample metadata almost always included a de-identified subject ID, COVID-19 status, age in years and sex. Where available, HLA class I and class II types were taken from metadata supplied by the sample provider and were not determined by assay-based typing. Beyond this particular receptor, the publication reports: How much clinical and demographic metadata was included differed by source and by participant, and the metadata was provided uncurated.

The sequenced sample was peripheral blood. The rearrangement combines TRBV29-1 with TRBJ1-1, with TRBD1 identical over 9 junction bases. The TCR comes from a woman aged 40 to 50 with COVID-19, enrolled during active disease. The DNA reads TGCAGCGTAGGGGACAGGGTGGAAGCTTTCTTT. Its protein product is CSVGDRVEAFF.